Following are 15 T cell receptor beta chains from one sample sequenced in a study of shared clonotypes between healthy human individuals. Profiled with immunoSEQ multiplex PCR; TCRdb holds only in-frame clones, not every one. The table lists about 1.5 million clones, under 99% of them singletons. The sample consisted of naive CD4+ T cells sorted from blood. Regarding subset: CD45RA+ positively selected. The receptors come from a man in his thirties or forties in good health.

The table lists this clone with a count of one. The gene calls are TRBV29-1 and TRBJ2-5, with D possibly matching TRBD2 (6 bases). The CDR3 sequence is 11 residues long. Trimming left V 4 bases short and J 5 bases short, with 8 bases between. CDR1 and CDR2 from the germline V gene are SQVTM and ANQGSEA. The chain's CDR3 is CSVARGETQYF. In DNA form, the CDR3 reads TGCAGCGTTGCACGGGGGGAGACCCAGTACTTC.

The CDR3 bases are TGTGCCAGCAGTTACAACTTAGCGGGAGGGCCTTCGGGGCAGTACTTC. Translating it yields CASSYNLAGGPSGQYF. The gene calls are TRBV6-6 and TRBJ2-7; 11 positions agree with TRBD2. The CDR3 consists of 16 residues. Trimming at V came to 2 bases and at J to 9 bases, leaving 12 bases not matched to a gene. Germline values: CDR1 MNHNY, CDR2 SVGAGI (reference sequence).

V gene TRBV5-5 combines with J gene TRBJ2-1, with 7 bases that match TRBD2. Germline trimming cut 5 bases from V and 0 bases from J; bases unmatched to any gene: 20. This CDR3 spans 20 amino acids. Germline values: CDR1 SGHKS, CDR2 YYEKEE (reference sequence). The DNA for the CDR3 is TGTGCCAGCAGTTTGCCGGGGCGGGAGATCCTCCGGGGCTCCTACAATGAGCAGTTCTTC. Translating it yields CASSLPGREILRGSYNEQFF.

The chain carries TRBV10-3 and TRBJ2-7; 10 bases fit TRBD1. Unmatched junction bases numbered 6, after V lost 6 bases and J lost 4 bases. Germline assignment: CDR1 ENHRY and CDR2 SYGVKD. This CDR3 region has 14 residues. DNA of the CDR3: TGTGCCATCAGGGGGACAGGGGTGGCTTACGAGCAGTACTTC. Residues: CAIRGTGVAYEQYF.

This chain joins TRBV18 and TRBJ2-7; 7 bases map to TRBD1. V was pared by 6 bases and J by 3 bases, with 8 bases of the junction left unmatched. Germline-derived CDR1 and CDR2 are KGHSH and LQKENI. CDR3 size: 14 residues. The CDR3 region has the DNA TGTGCCAGCTCCGCGACAGGGTGGAACTACGAGCAGTACTTC. Translating it yields CASSATGWNYEQYF.

This chain joins TRBV11-2 and TRBJ2-1, with TRBD1 identical over 8 bases. Germline CDR1 and CDR2: SGHAT and FQNNGV. The CDR3 has 15 amino acids. Trimming cost V 4 bases and J 8 bases; bases outside gene matches: 10. The CDR3: CASSYRDRRGHEQFF. The CDR3 region has the DNA TGTGCCAGCAGCTATAGGGACAGGAGAGGGCATGAGCAGTTCTTC.

The V gene is TRBV5-4, the J gene TRBJ2-1, with 9 nucleotides matching TRBD1. The V gene end was trimmed by 4 bases and the J gene end by 8 bases; junction bases not matched to a gene: 10. In germline, CDR1 is SGHNT, CDR2 YYREEE (reference sequence). CDR3 length: 15 residues. DNA of the CDR3: TGTGCCAGCAGCACACCGGGACAGGGTCGTCATGAGCAGTTCTTC. This sequence encodes CASSTPGQGRHEQFF.

The chain links TRBV14 to TRBJ2-3; either TRBD1 or TRBD2 may fit D (5 bases each). CDR3 length: 15 residues. Germline V lookup: CDR1 SGHDN, CDR2 FVKESK. V was shortened by 3 bases and J by 0 bases, with 10 bases between the two germline ends. Here the CDR3 DNA reads TGTGCCAGCAGCCAGAGGGGACCTAGCACAGATACGCAGTATTTT. Amino acid sequence: CASSQRGPSTDTQYF.

The genes are TRBV7-6 and TRBJ2-2, with 9 positions matching TRBD2. The V gene's germline CDR1 is SGHVS and CDR2 FNYEAQ. Trimming at V came to 1 base and at J to 6 bases, leaving 6 bases not matched to a gene. There are 16 residues in the CDR3. The CDR3 DNA follows: TGTGCCAGCAGCTTAGTAGCGGGAGTACCGTCCGGGGAGCTGTTTTTT. Translated: CASSLVAGVPSGELFF. Full variable domain (rest looked up from reference TRBV7-6 and TRBJ2-2): GAGVSQSPRYKVTKRGQDVALRCDPISGHVSLYWYRQALGQGPEFLTYFNYEAQQDKSGLPNDRFSAERPEGSISTLTIQRTEQRDSAMYRCASSLVAGVPSGELFFGEGSRLTVL.

The rearrangement joins TRBV29-1 to TRBJ1-1; D unresolved. There are 11 residues in the CDR3. Germline V gene data show CDR1 as SQVTM and CDR2 as ANQGSEA. Trimming removed 6 bases from V and 3 bases from J, with 8 bases in between. The CDR3 DNA reads as TGCAGCGTCCTACCAGACACTGAAGCTTTCTTT. Its translation: CSVLPDTEAFF.

This chain uses TRBV28 with TRBJ1-4; D ambiguous. The germline V and J ends were trimmed by 8 bases and 7 bases, with 17 bases remaining between them. The CDR3 is 14 amino acids. CDR1 is MDHEN, CDR2 SYDVKM, per germline. The CDR3 DNA is TGTGCCAGCCAAAGGAGTCGGTATCGTGAAAAACTGTTTTTT. Its translation is CASQRSRYREKLFF.

The chain carries TRBV9 and TRBJ2-3, with 8 bases fitting TRBD2. This CDR3 contains 16 residues. Germline V gene data show CDR1 as SGDLS and CDR2 as YYNGEE. The junction had 12 bases not matched to a gene; V was cut back by 6 bases and J by 3 bases. CDR3 sequence: CASTPVPSGRTDTQYF. The CDR3 DNA reads as TGTGCCAGCACCCCCGTCCCTAGCGGGCGAACAGATACGCAGTATTTT.

The chain combines TRBV30 with TRBJ2-7, with 7 bases identical to TRBD2. The J segment lost 0 bases and the V segment lost 0 bases, leaving 32 bases of the junction unmatched. CDR1 and CDR2 from the germline V gene are GTSNPN and SVGIG (reference sequence). The CDR3 is 24 amino acids. The CDR3 reads CAWSVRSRGLRGYLAASSSYEQYF. DNA of the CDR3: TGTGCCTGGAGTGTAAGATCCCGGGGACTAAGAGGATACCTAGCAGCATCTAGCTCCTACGAGCAGTACTTC.

The CDR3 loop is CASEGQGSYNEQFF. The DNA for the CDR3 is TGTGCCAGTGAGGGACAGGGCTCCTACAATGAGCAGTTCTTC. The chain has TRBV19 and TRBJ2-1, with TRBD1 identical over 9 bases. With 8 bases clipped from V and 0 bases from J, the junction kept 2 bases outside the gene matches. CDR1 is LNHDA, CDR2 SQIVND, per germline (reference sequence). This CDR3 contains 14 residues.

V and J are TRBV5-1 and TRBJ1-2; 9 nucleotides agree with TRBD1. This CDR3 contains 16 residues. J was trimmed by 3 bases and V by 4 bases; bases with no gene match: 10. Germline CDR1 is SGHRS and CDR2 is YFSETQ. This chain's CDR3 is CASSLGQGMGHYGYTF. For the CDR3, the DNA is TGCGCCAGCAGCCTGGGACAGGGTATGGGACACTATGGCTACACCTTC.